This T cell receptor beta chain derives from a study of blood T cell repertoires in COVID-19. For the study at large: Material from acute and convalescent COVID-19 was sourced from the United States, Italy and Spain. PBMCs, B-cell-depleted T cells, or T cells provided the cDNA or gDNA that made up the material.

This CDR3 contains 16 residues. Germline CDR1 SGDLS, CDR2 YYNGEE. V gave up 4 bases and J gave up 2 bases, with 18 bases separating them. Methods used by the authors: For nucleated cells, counts were estimated from reference gene primer amplification. This table comes from immunoSEQ multiplex PCR, and its TCRdb copy is limited to in-frame clones, with some not included. The V and J calls and clone size come from that table; D and trimming were worked out from the DNA. The profile covers 170,000 or so clones, with around nine tenths appearing a single time and 0.88% taken by the ten largest. The source of this sequence is a woman aged 18-29 years who had recovered from COVID-19. The sequenced sample was peripheral blood. This sequence joins TRBV9 and TRBJ1-1; D is possibly TRBD1 (6 bases). Written as DNA, the CDR3 is TGTGCCAGCAGCTACAGGGCCGAAGGAGGAAACACTGAAGCTTTCTTT. Its translation is CASSYRAEGGNTEAFF.